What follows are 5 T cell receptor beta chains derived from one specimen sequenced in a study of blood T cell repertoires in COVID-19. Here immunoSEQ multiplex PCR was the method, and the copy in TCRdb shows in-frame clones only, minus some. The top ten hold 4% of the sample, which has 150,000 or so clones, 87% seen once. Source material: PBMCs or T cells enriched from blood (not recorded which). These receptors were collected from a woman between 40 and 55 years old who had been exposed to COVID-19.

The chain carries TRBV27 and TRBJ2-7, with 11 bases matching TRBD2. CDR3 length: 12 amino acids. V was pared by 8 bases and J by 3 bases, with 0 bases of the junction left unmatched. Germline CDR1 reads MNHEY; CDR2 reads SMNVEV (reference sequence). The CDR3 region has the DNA TGTGCCAGCGGGACTAGCGGCTACGAGCAGTACTTC. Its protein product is CASGTSGYEQYF.

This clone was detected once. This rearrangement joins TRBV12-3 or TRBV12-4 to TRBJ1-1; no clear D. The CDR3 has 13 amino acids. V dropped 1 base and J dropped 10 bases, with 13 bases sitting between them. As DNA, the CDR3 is TGTGCCAGCAGTTTAGAAGGACTACGGGCAGCTTTCTTT. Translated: CASSLEGLRAAFF.

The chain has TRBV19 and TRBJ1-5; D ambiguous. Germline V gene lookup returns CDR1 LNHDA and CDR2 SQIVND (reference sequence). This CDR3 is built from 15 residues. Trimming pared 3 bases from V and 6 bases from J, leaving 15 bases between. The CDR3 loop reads CASSIRAGMGQPQHF. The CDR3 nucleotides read TGTGCCAGTAGTATTAGGGCGGGGATGGGTCAGCCCCAGCATTTT.

The CDR3: CSVEDWGDRDRTGELFF. The DNA of the CDR3 is TGCAGCGTTGAAGATTGGGGGGACAGGGACCGGACCGGGGAGCTGTTTTTT. The chain links TRBV29-1 to TRBJ2-2; 9 bases line up with TRBD1. Germline lookup yields CDR1 SQVTM and CDR2 ANQGSEA. With 0 bases clipped from V and 5 bases from J, the junction kept 10 bases outside the gene matches. The CDR3 runs 17 residues.

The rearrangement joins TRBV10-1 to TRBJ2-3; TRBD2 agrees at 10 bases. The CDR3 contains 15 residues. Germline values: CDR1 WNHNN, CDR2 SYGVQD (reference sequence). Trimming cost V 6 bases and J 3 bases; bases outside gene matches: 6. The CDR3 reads CASSPTTSGTDTQYF. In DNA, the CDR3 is TGCGCCAGCAGCCCAACGACTAGCGGGACAGATACGCAGTATTTT.